This passage covers 5 T cell receptor beta chains from one sample sequenced in a study of identical twins. TCRdb fed the 5' RACE reads into MiXCR, producing one record per CDR3 protein. The profile shows more than 400,000 distinct CDR3 sequences, around 15% of them singletons. This same sample was also part of a study on yellow fever vaccine responses in identical twins.

The sequenced sample was CD4+ T cells sorted from blood. Every receptor here comes from a woman aged 18-30 years in good health.

The V and J genes are TRBV20-1 and TRBJ2-5; 11 bases map to TRBD2. Germline lookup yields CDR1 DFQATT and CDR2 SNEGSKA (reference sequence). The trim removed 6 bases at V and 4 bases at J, leaving 7 bases unmatched. The CDR3 contains 14 residues. CDR3: CSALSGGGGETQYF. CDR3 in DNA: TGCAGTGCCCTTAGCGGGGGGGGCGGAGAGACCCAGTACTTC.

This clonotype was counted many times. The chain links TRBV27 to TRBJ1-1; no firm D call. There are 14 residues in the CDR3. Trimming removed 3 bases from V and 1 base from J, with 9 bases in between. Germline lookup yields CDR1 MNHEY and CDR2 SMNVEV (reference sequence). This CDR3 reads CASSFREGNTEAFF. The CDR3 region has the DNA TGTGCCAGCAGTTTTCGGGAGGGGAACACTGAAGCTTTCTTT.

This clonotype has only a few counts. The rearrangement links TRBV29-1 to TRBJ2-7, with D possibly called TRBD1 or TRBD2 (5 bases each). Trimming pared 4 bases from V and 0 bases from J, leaving 10 bases between. Germline CDR1 and CDR2: SQVTM and ANQGSEA. This CDR3 comprises 13 residues. CDR3 loop: CSVGGPRSYEQYF. As DNA, the CDR3 is TGCAGCGTTGGGGGACCCCGCTCCTACGAGCAGTACTTC.

This clonotype has a handful of counts. CDR3 in DNA: TGTGCCAGCAGTTTAGCTACTGGGAAGACCTACAATGAGCAGTTCTTC. Its translation is CASSLATGKTYNEQFF. The gene calls are TRBV12-3 or TRBV12-4 and TRBJ2-1, with unresolved D. This CDR3 comprises 16 residues. V dropped 0 bases and J dropped 2 bases, with 11 bases sitting between them.

The rearrangement links TRBV7-9 to TRBJ2-7, with 7 bases matching TRBD1. Germline V gene sequence: CDR1 SEHNR, CDR2 FQNEAQ (reference sequence). V trimming: 5 bases; J trimming: 0 bases; junction bases outside the gene matches: 4. The CDR3 consists of 14 residues. Here the CDR3 DNA reads TGTGCCAGCAGCCCCGACAGGGTCTCCTACGAGCAGTACGTC. As protein: CASSPDRVSYEQYV.